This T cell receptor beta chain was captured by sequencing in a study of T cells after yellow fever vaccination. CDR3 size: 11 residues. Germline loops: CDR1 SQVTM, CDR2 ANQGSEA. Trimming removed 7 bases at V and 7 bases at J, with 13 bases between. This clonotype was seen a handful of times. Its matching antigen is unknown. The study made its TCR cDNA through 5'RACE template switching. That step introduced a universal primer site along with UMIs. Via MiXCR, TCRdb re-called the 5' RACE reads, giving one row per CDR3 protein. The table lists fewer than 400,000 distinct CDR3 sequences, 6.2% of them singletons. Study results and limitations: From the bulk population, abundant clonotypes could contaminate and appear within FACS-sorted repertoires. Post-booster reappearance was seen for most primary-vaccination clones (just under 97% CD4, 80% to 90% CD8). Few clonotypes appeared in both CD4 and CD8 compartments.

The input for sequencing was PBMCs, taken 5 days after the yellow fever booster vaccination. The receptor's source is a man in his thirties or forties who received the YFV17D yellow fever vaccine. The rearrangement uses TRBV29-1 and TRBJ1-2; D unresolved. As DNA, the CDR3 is TGCAGCGGGATAGGGTCTCGTGGCTACACCTTC. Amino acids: CSGIGSRGYTF.